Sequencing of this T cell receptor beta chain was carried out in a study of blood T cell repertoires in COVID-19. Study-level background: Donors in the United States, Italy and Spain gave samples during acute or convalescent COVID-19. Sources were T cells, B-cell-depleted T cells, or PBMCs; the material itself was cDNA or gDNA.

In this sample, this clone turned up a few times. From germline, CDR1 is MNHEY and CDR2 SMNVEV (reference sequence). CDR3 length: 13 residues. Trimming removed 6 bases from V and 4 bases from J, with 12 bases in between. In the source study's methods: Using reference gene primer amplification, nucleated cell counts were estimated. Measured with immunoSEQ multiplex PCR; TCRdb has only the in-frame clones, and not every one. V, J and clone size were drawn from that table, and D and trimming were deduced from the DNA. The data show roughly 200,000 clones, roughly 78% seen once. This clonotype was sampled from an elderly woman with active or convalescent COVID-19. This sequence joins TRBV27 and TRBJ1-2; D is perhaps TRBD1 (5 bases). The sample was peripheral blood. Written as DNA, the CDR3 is TGTGCCAGCAGCCCGGGGGTAGGCTATGGCTACACCTTC. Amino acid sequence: CASSPGVGYGYTF.